This T cell receptor (beta chain) stems from a study of T cells in women clearing cervical HPV infection. TCRdb's copy holds only in-frame clones and misses some; the assay was immunoSEQ multiplex PCR. Its table records 25,000 to 35,000 clones. This CDR3 spans 15 amino acids. Germline V CDR1 and CDR2: SQVTM, ANQGSEA. V lost 4 bases and J lost 0, with 15 bases in between. All donors had a single incident cervical HPV16 infection, not prevalent. Concerning this clone itself: The read falls 3 residues short of the CDR3 end, and the missing part is taken from the germline J gene.

The specimen was blood buffy coat. The rearrangement joins TRBV29-1 to TRBJ1-1, with D perhaps matching TRBD1 (5 bases). The TCR comes from a woman between 18 and 70 years old with a cervical HPV16 infection that either progressed to CIN3+ or cleared (not recorded which). The chain's CDR3 is CSVVRANVMNTEAFF. The covered CDR3 bases are TGCAGCGTTGTCAGGGCTAACGTTATGAACACTGAA.